This T cell receptor (beta chain) is drawn from a study of T cell repertoires in cytomegalovirus infection. In the study overall: CMV infection plus the matching HLA type was flagged by public TCR beta signatures.

This clonotype was recorded many times. Its cognate antigen is unknown. The study, taken as a whole, reports: Summed frequency of shared TCR beta families picked out CMV carriers who also had the relevant HLA. Clonotype analysis showed dominance of the ex vivo response by HLA-C-restricted CMV-specific TCR beta clonotypes.

TCRdb re-called the reads with MiXCR, one entry per CDR3 protein. The data show 350,000 to 450,000 distinct CDR3 sequences, with roughly 18% seen just once and roughly 9% held by the top ten. This CDR3 is 17 amino acids long. J gave up 9 bases and V 2 bases, and 11 bases lay outside the gene matches. CDR1 and CDR2 (germline): SGHTA, FQGNSA. The receptor was isolated from a human donor in good health (CMV status not recorded). Some clones in this sample may be carry-over from other donors' samples. The chain joins TRBV7-2 to TRBJ1-6, with TRBD1 identical over 9 bases. Sequenced material: PBMCs. CDR3 DNA sequence: TGTGCCAGCAGCTTAACGTTAGGCGGGACAGGGATTTCACCCCTCCACTTT. Translated: CASSLTLGGTGISPLHF.